The 26 T cell receptor beta chains below come from one sample, sequenced in a study of T-cell memory formation after mild COVID-19 (dated by TCRdb to the early 2020s). The method behind the library was 5' RACE. The sequencing machine was an Illumina NovaSeq 6000. TCRdb handled the public reads itself, with Q25 trimming in fastp and clone calling in MiXCR, and kept productive beta chains. Each entry is one CDR3 protein sequence, shown with its most common DNA and genes. This sample is represented by about 290,000 distinct CDR3 sequences; approximately 18% of them were singletons. Of the sample, about 23% falls within the top ten clones. The source material was PBMCs or a T cell subset sorted from them (not recorded which). Receptors originate from a man between 18 and 29 years old who had mild COVID-19 (a few samples of this study predate the infection). The sample titles of this study are shuffled in the database, so cell type and time point are left out; the donor was told from shared clones.

This clonotype was detected a few times. The chain couples TRBV4-2 to TRBJ2-5, with D possibly TRBD2 on 6 matching bases. V lost 2 bases and J 0 bases, leaving 16 bases between the germline ends. Germline V gene sequence: CDR1 LGHNA, CDR2 YNFKEQ. The CDR3 consists of 17 residues. This CDR3 reads CASSQSGGLANQETQYF. CDR3 nucleotide sequence: TGTGCCAGCAGCCAATCTGGGGGGTTGGCGAACCAAGAGACCCAGTACTTC.

This chain links TRBV10-3 with TRBJ2-1; 8 bases are shared with TRBD2. Germline V CDR1 and CDR2: ENHRY, SYGVKD. The CDR3 is 15 amino acids. The J segment lost 4 bases and the V segment lost 0 bases, leaving 2 bases of the junction unmatched. The CDR3 region is CAISESTGGYNEQFF. The CDR3 DNA sequence: TGTGCCATCAGTGAGTCGACGGGGGGGTACAATGAGCAGTTCTTC.

The gene calls are TRBV12-3 or TRBV12-4 and TRBJ2-7; TRBD1 is a possible D gene (6 bases). V lost 6 bases, J lost 2 bases, and 14 bases lay in between. The CDR3 sequence is 14 residues long. The CDR3 DNA is TGTGCCAGCAGGAAGGACAGCTGGACCTACGAGCAGTACTTC. Translating it yields CASRKDSWTYEQYF.

This clonotype was detected only a few times. The V and J genes are TRBV9 and TRBJ2-3; D tentatively fits TRBD1 or TRBD2 (6 bases each). CDR1 and CDR2 (germline): SGDLS, YYNGEE. Trimming cost V 2 bases and J 1 base, with 11 bases left between them. The CDR3 totals 15 residues. This CDR3 is CASSVSRGRTDTQYF. As DNA, the CDR3 is TGTGCCAGCAGCGTCAGCCGGGGGCGCACAGATACGCAGTATTTT.

The chain carries TRBV19 and TRBJ2-3; D may match TRBD1 or TRBD2 (8 bases each). CDR3 length: 17 amino acids. V was cut by 7 bases and J by 4 bases, with 24 bases left in between. The germline gives CDR1 LNHDA, CDR2 SQIVND (reference sequence). Written as DNA, the CDR3 is TGTGCCAGTACCCCTCTCGGGGGGGGACAGGTGTCAGATACGCAGTATTTT. It is translated as CASTPLGGGQVSDTQYF. The whole variable domain, remainder taken from reference TRBV19 and TRBJ2-3, is DGGITQSPKYLFRKEGQNVTLSCEQNLNHDAMYWYRQDPGQGLRLIYYSQIVNDFQKGDIAEGYSVSREKKESFPLTVTSAQKNPTAFYLCASTPLGGGQVSDTQYFGPGTRLTVL.

The rearrangement joins TRBV20-1 to TRBJ2-1; D gene ambiguous. This CDR3 has 11 amino acids. Germline CDR1 reads DFQATT; CDR2 reads SNEGSKA (reference sequence). Trimming cost V 5 bases and J 8 bases, with 10 bases left between them. The CDR3 DNA reads as TGCAGTGCTCTCAGCGTCGATGAGCAGTTCTTC. Residues: CSALSVDEQFF.

A few counts support this clonotype. The CDR3: CASSLIPWSDQPQHF. Written as DNA, the CDR3 is TGTGCCAGCAGTTTAATTCCCTGGTCCGATCAGCCCCAGCATTTT. This rearrangement joins TRBV28 to TRBJ1-5, with no clear D. The V gene's germline CDR1 is MDHEN and CDR2 SYDVKM. Between the trimmed V and J ends, which lost 2 bases and 5 bases, there was a span of 13 bases. The CDR3 runs 15 residues.

This clonotype was counted a few times. V and J are TRBV27 and TRBJ2-7; D perhaps matches TRBD1 (6 bases). Trimming took off 5 bases at V and 3 bases at J, with 11 bases between the two ends. CDR1 is MNHEY and CDR2 is SMNVEV in the germline V gene (reference sequence). The CDR3 extends over 13 amino acids. CDR3 nucleotide sequence: TGTGCCAGCAGTCTCCGGGACAACTACGAGCAGTACTTC. It is translated as CASSLRDNYEQYF.

This clonotype has just a few counts. The rearrangement joins TRBV6-2 or TRBV6-3 to TRBJ2-5; D possibly corresponds to TRBD2 (5 bases). From germline, CDR1 is MNHEY and CDR2 SVGEGT. V lost 2 bases and J lost 5, with 9 bases in between. The CDR3 is made up of 13 amino acids. CDR3 residues: CASSYEGVETQYF. Here the CDR3 DNA reads TGTGCCAGCAGTTACGAGGGCGTGGAGACCCAGTACTTC.

This clonotype was detected a few times. The chain has TRBV7-2 and TRBJ2-3, with 7 positions matching TRBD1. Germline CDR1 is SGHTA and CDR2 is FQGNSA. The CDR3 spans 15 residues. Trimming cost V 1 base and J 13 bases; bases outside gene matches: 14. CDR3 nucleotides: TGTGCCAGCAGCTTAGATCCTACCCTGCCGGGACAGAAGTATTTT. Amino acid sequence: CASSLDPTLPGQKYF.

The chain couples TRBV5-6 to TRBJ1-1; D call uncertain. Trimming took 3 bases from V and 6 from J, leaving 12 bases between them. The CDR3 extends over 13 amino acids. CDR1 SGHDT and CDR2 YYEEEE come from the germline V gene. Here the CDR3 reads CASSYTPSPEAFF. The CDR3 DNA reads as TGTGCCAGCAGCTATACGCCGAGCCCTGAAGCTTTCTTT.

CDR3 protein: CASSPPLGASGNTIYF. In nucleotides, the CDR3 is TGTGCCAGCAGCCCCCCCCTGGGGGCCTCTGGAAACACCATATATTTT. The V gene is TRBV7-9, the J gene TRBJ1-3; D might be TRBD1 (6 bases). CDR1 and CDR2 from the germline V gene are SEHNR and FQNEAQ (reference sequence). This CDR3 contains 16 residues. V dropped 5 bases and J dropped 0 bases, with 14 bases sitting between them.

The table lists this clonotype with many counts. The V gene is TRBV5-1, the J gene TRBJ1-4; 10 nucleotides align to TRBD1. The germline V gene has CDR1 SGHRS and CDR2 YFSETQ. Losses at the gene ends were 9 bases for V and 2 bases for J; bases not matched to a gene: 7. This CDR3 region has 15 residues. As DNA, the CDR3 is TGCGCCACCAGGACAGGGGGAGTCACTAATGAAAAACTGTTTTTT. Its translation is CATRTGGVTNEKLFF.

This clonotype showed up just a few times. The CDR3, as DNA: TGTGCCAGCACCCCACAACAAGGAGACTCCTTGAACACCGGGGAGCTGTTTTTT. Translating gives CASTPQQGDSLNTGELFF. V is TRBV6-2 or TRBV6-3 and J is TRBJ2-2; D is undetermined. Trimming removed 7 bases from V and 1 base from J, with 22 bases in between. This CDR3 is 18 amino acids long. CDR1 MNHEY and CDR2 SVGEGT come from the germline V gene.

This chain links TRBV9 with TRBJ1-4, with a possible D match to TRBD1 (5 bases). CDR1 SGDLS and CDR2 YYNGEE come from the germline V gene. V lost 0 bases and J 3 bases, leaving 9 bases between the germline ends. This CDR3 is 15 amino acids long. CDR3 in amino acids: CASSVGAGSNEKLFF. In nucleotides, the CDR3 is TGTGCCAGCAGCGTAGGGGCAGGGTCTAATGAAAAACTGTTTTTT.

This clonotype was seen more than once but under ten times. The V call is TRBV7-2, the J call TRBJ1-5; a weak D match, TRBD1 (5 bases). The CDR3 runs to 14 residues. Germline CDR1 is SGHTA and CDR2 is FQGNSA. Trimming left V 1 base short and J 7 bases short, with 11 bases between. The CDR3 sequence is CASSLVSGGQPQHF. The CDR3 nucleotides are TGTGCCAGCAGCTTAGTCTCGGGGGGGCAGCCCCAGCATTTT. Looking up the rest from reference TRBV7-2 and TRBJ1-5 gives the full variable domain: GAGVSQSPSNKVTEKGKDVELRCDPISGHTALYWYRQSLGQGLEFLIYFQGNSAPDKSGLPSDRFSAERTGGSVSTLTIQRTQQEDSAVYLCASSLVSGGQPQHFGDGTRLSIL.

This clonotype was counted only a few times. CDR3 sequence reads: CASSPTPSEQYF. For the CDR3, the DNA is TGTGCCAGCAGCCCCACTCCAAGCGAGCAGTACTTC. The chain combines TRBV7-9 with TRBJ2-7, with D hard to call. This CDR3 spans 12 amino acids. V was trimmed by 5 bases and J by 6 bases, leaving 11 bases between them. CDR1 is SEHNR and CDR2 is FQNEAQ in the germline V gene (reference sequence). The full variable domain, in which reference TRBV7-9 and TRBJ2-7 provide the parts outside the CDR3, is DTGVSQNPRHKITKRGQNVTFRCDPISEHNRLYWYRQTLGQGPEFLTYFQNEAQLEKSRLLSDRFSAERPKGSFSTLEIQRTEQGDSAMYLCASSPTPSEQYFGPGTRLTVT.

This clonotype was seen a handful of times. The chain carries TRBV20-1 and TRBJ2-1; D could derive from TRBD1 or TRBD2 (5 bases each). The ends were cut back, 0 bases at V and 4 bases at J, with 10 bases in the middle. The CDR3 extends over 14 amino acids. CDR1 and CDR2 (germline): DFQATT, SNEGSKA (reference sequence). The DNA of the CDR3 is TGCAGTGCTAGAGATCCGGGGCGTTACAATGAGCAGTTCTTC. This translates into CSARDPGRYNEQFF.

This clonotype was seen only a few times. The rearrangement joins TRBV20-1 to TRBJ1-5, with D possibly matching TRBD1 (5 bases). Trimming removed 4 bases from V and 5 bases from J, with 21 bases in between. The CDR3 extends over 16 amino acids. Germline values: CDR1 DFQATT, CDR2 SNEGSKA (reference sequence). The CDR3 is CSAKAGWGEVYQPQHF. In DNA, the CDR3 is TGCAGTGCTAAGGCAGGGTGGGGTGAGGTTTATCAGCCCCAGCATTTT.

The rearrangement links TRBV5-1 to TRBJ2-3, with no clear D. The ends were cut back, 0 bases at V and 0 bases at J, with 8 bases in the middle. The germline V gene has CDR1 SGHRS and CDR2 YFSETQ. CDR3 length equals 15 residues. CDR3 residues: CASSLVPTSTDTQYF. The CDR3, as DNA: TGCGCCAGCAGCTTGGTACCCACTAGCACAGATACGCAGTATTTT.

The chain links TRBV12-3 or TRBV12-4 to TRBJ1-4; D remains unclear. The CDR3 loop spans 14 amino acids. The V end lost 4 bases, the J end lost 7 bases, and 13 bases lay between the germline ends. CDR3 amino acids: CASSSPAGGEKLFF. CDR3 DNA sequence: TGTGCCAGCAGTTCGCCGGCAGGCGGTGAAAAACTGTTTTTT.

This chain joins TRBV7-9 and TRBJ1-2; TRBD1 matches at 8 bases. This CDR3 spans 14 amino acids. Germline V lookup: CDR1 SEHNR, CDR2 FQNEAQ (reference sequence). Trimming removed 5 bases from V and 3 bases from J; junction bases left unmatched: 5. CDR3 DNA sequence: TGTGCCAGCAGCCCACCACAGGGGGACTATGGCTACACCTTC. It encodes CASSPPQGDYGYTF.

This clonotype showed up many times. V and J are TRBV6-5 and TRBJ1-2; D unresolved. This CDR3 has 14 amino acids. V was clipped by 0 bases and J by 0 bases, with 5 bases between them. Germline V gene lookup returns CDR1 MNHEY and CDR2 SVGAGI. CDR3 in amino acids: CASSYSSPNYGYTF. CDR3 nucleotide sequence: TGTGCCAGCAGTTACTCGTCCCCTAACTATGGCTACACCTTC.

This clonotype showed up just a few times. The V call is TRBV9, the J call TRBJ2-3, with 8 bases lining up with TRBD1. The V gene end was trimmed by 5 bases and the J gene end by 6 bases; junction bases not matched to a gene: 5. Per the germline V gene, CDR1 is SGDLS and CDR2 is YYNGEE. This CDR3 has 13 residues. CDR3 DNA: TGTGCCAGCAGGGACAGGGAATTGGATACGCAGTATTTT. Translation: CASRDRELDTQYF.

This clonotype has more than one count but fewer than ten. The V and J genes are TRBV20-1 and TRBJ2-1; 12 bases line up with TRBD2. This CDR3 region has 15 residues. The V gene's germline CDR1 is DFQATT and CDR2 SNEGSKA (reference sequence). V lost 6 bases, J lost 6 bases, and 9 bases stayed unmatched. CDR3 loop: CSAVHLLAGGNEQFF. The CDR3 DNA is TGCAGTGCCGTACATTTACTAGCGGGGGGCAATGAGCAGTTCTTC.

This clonotype has a count of ten or more. The chain employs TRBV5-1 and TRBJ2-3; 13 positions agree with TRBD2. Germline lookup yields CDR1 SGHRS and CDR2 YFSETQ. V dropped 3 bases and J dropped 5; count of bases not matched to a gene: 6. The CDR3 has 16 amino acids. In nucleotides, the CDR3 is TGCGCCAGCAGCTCCCGGACTAGCGGGGGTATAGATACGCAGTATTTT. The encoded protein is CASSSRTSGGIDTQYF.